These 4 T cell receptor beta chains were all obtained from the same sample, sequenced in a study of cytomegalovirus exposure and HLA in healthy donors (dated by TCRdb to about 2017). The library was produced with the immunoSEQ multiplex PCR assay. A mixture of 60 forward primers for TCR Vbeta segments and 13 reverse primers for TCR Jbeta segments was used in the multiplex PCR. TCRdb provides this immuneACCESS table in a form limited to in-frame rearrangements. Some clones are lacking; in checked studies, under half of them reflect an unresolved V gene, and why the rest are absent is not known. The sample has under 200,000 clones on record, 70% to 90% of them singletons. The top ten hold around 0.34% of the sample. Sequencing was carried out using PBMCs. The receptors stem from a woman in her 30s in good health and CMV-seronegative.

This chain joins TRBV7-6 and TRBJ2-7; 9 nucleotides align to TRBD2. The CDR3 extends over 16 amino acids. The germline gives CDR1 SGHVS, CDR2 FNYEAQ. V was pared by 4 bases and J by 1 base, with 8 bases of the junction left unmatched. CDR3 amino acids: CASSSRPGLASYEQYF. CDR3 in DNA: TGTGCCAGCAGCTCCCGGCCGGGACTAGCATCCTACGAGCAGTACTTC.

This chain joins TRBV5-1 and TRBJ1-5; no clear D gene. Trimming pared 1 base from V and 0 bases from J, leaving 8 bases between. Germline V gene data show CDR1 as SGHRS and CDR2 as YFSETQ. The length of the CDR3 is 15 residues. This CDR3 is CASSLSGDSNQPQHF. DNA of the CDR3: TGCGCCAGCAGCTTGTCTGGAGATAGCAATCAGCCCCAGCATTTT.

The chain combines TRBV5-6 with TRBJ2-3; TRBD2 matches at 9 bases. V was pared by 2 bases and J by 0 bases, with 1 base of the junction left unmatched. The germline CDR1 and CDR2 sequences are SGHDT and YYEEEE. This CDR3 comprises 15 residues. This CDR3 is CASSFSGGSTDTQYF. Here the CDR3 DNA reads TGTGCCAGCAGCTTTAGCGGGGGTAGCACAGATACGCAGTATTTT.

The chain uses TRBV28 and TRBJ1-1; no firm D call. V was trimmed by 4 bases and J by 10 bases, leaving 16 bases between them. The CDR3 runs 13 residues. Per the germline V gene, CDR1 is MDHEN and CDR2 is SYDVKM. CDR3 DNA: TGTGCCAGCAGTTCCCCCCCACGACTGGTAGCTTTCTTT. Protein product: CASSSPPRLVAFF.